This is a list of T cell receptor beta chains from one sample in a study of T-cell reconstitution after alpha-beta-depleted transplantation in children. MiXCR was run by TCRdb on the PCR reads, yielding one entry per CDR3 protein. The sample lists around 580,000 distinct CDR3 sequences, roughly 27% occurring once. Sequenced here: PBMCs, sampled before TCRalphabeta/CD19-depleted stem cell transplant. The receptors here all came from a boy in the first two years of life with Wiskott-Aldrich syndrome, due to receive a stem cell transplant. Both conserved end residues are part of each CDR3. A D gene is named only where the DNA matches it firmly. A clone size is listed for some rows: how often the clone was seen (once, few, many), or a class if it is expanded.

V gene	clone size	D gene	J gene	CDR3 DNA	CDR3 protein
TRBV20-1	NA	TRBD2	TRBJ2-2	TGCAGTGCCGCCGGACTAGGCAACACCGGGGAGCTGTTTTTT	CSAAGLGNTGELFF
TRBV12-3/TRBV12-4	NA	NA	TRBJ2-7	TGTGCCAGCAGTGGGGGGCCTTTCGAGCAGTACTTC	CASSGGPFEQYF
TRBV12-3/TRBV12-4	NA	NA	TRBJ1-5	TGTGCCAGCAGTTGGGGTACAGCGAGGGGCAATCAGCCCCAGCATTTT	CASSWGTARGNQPQHF
TRBV20-1	NA	NA	TRBJ2-1	TGCAGTGCCCTTGGACTCGCGGGATACAATGAGCAGTTCTTC	CSALGLAGYNEQFF
TRBV6-1	NA	TRBD2	TRBJ2-1	TGTGCCAGCAGTGCCTCCGGGACTAGGATCCATGAGCAGTTCTTC	CASSASGTRIHEQFF
TRBV11-2	NA	NA	TRBJ2-5	TGTGCCAGCAGCAAAGGGCGCAATCGGGAGACCCAGTACTTC	CASSKGRNRETQYF
TRBV20-1	NA	NA	TRBJ1-1	TGCAGTGCTAGAGATCTGGGACTGAGGAACACTGAAGCTTTCTTT	CSARDLGLRNTEAFF
TRBV3-1	NA	NA	TRBJ2-3	TGTGCCAGCAGCCCCTGGACTGGGTCGGGAGATACGCAGTATTTT	CASSPWTGSGDTQYF
TRBV29-1	NA	NA	TRBJ2-1	TGCAGCGTTGACGCGAGCGGTCTCTACAATGAGCAGTTCTTC	CSVDASGLYNEQFF
TRBV7-8	NA	NA	TRBJ2-1	TGTGCCAGCAGCTTATGTTGCCCTGGGGGGCCTCTAGGTAATGAGCAGTTCTTC	CASSLCCPGGPLGNEQFF
TRBV5-1	NA	NA	TRBJ2-7	TGCGCCAGCAGCTTGGGGAATAGCGCCTCCTACGAGCAGTACTTC	CASSLGNSASYEQYF
TRBV20-1	NA	TRBD2	TRBJ2-5	TGCAGTGCTAGACTAGCGGGAGTATTTCAAGAGACCCAGTACTTC	CSARLAGVFQETQYF
TRBV24-1	few	NA	TRBJ2-1	TGTGCCACCAGTGATTTGCGGGGCGGGGTTTTTAACAATGAGCAGTTCTTC	CATSDLRGGVFNNEQFF
TRBV20-1	NA	NA	TRBJ1-5	TGCAGTGCTAGTGGGGGGAATAGCAATCAGCCCCAGCATTTT	CSASGGNSNQPQHF
TRBV12-3/TRBV12-4	few	NA	TRBJ1-3	TGTGCCAGCAGCCTATTGCAGGGAAACACCATATATTTT	CASSLLQGNTIYF
TRBV11-2	NA	NA	TRBJ2-3	TGTGCCAGCAGGTTAGAGGGGCGATCTCTGGTCACAGATACGCAGTATTTT	CASRLEGRSLVTDTQYF
TRBV20-1	NA	TRBD1	TRBJ2-7	TGCAGTGCTACAGCCGGGACAGGGGGCGGGTACGAGCAGTACTTC	CSATAGTGGGYEQYF
TRBV5-4	few	NA	TRBJ2-1	TGTGCCAGCAGCCGTACGGGCGAGCAGTTCTTC	CASSRTGEQFF
TRBV20-1	few	TRBD2	TRBJ2-3	TGCAGTGCTACATCTAGCGGGTACGCAGATACGCAGTATTTT	CSATSSGYADTQYF
TRBV11-3	NA	NA	TRBJ2-1	TGTGCCAGCAGCTTCCCAGGGGCCAATGAGCAGTTCTTC	CASSFPGANEQFF